This record covers a single T cell receptor beta chain. Antigen unknown. This specimen comes from a study of T cells expressing NK-cell markers. About the study: According to the study, TCR beta repertoires originated from sorted CD3+CD56+NKG2C+, CD3+CD56+NKG2C- and CD3+CD56-NKG2C+ T cells. Eight donors were sequenced, seven testing HCMV-seropositive and one testing seronegative. General observations from the study: Certain NKG2C+ T cell clones were expanded, and their HCMV specificity remained unclear.

One entry per CDR3 protein, without DNA, is what TCRdb gives after re-calling the 5' RACE reads. In total, the table holds around 380,000 distinct CDR3 sequences. Per germline, CDR1 MGHRA and CDR2 YSYEKL. This CDR3 contains 15 residues. V is TRBV4-1 and J is TRBJ2-7. The TCR comes from a woman between 45 and 65 years old in good health. The sample was blood T cells: a sorted CD56 or NKG2C T cell subset, CD4+ or CD8+ T cells, or bulk PBMC T cells (not recorded which). The CDR3 region is CASSQDPSDFYEQYF.